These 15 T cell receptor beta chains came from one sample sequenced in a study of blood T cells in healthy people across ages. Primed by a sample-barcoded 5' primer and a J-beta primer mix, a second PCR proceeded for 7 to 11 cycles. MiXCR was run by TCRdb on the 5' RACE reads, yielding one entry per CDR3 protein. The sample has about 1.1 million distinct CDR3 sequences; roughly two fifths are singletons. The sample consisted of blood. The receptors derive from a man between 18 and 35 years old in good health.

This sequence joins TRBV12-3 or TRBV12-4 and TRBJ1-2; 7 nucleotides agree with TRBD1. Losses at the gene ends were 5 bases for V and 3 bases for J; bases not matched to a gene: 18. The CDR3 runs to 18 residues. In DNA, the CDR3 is TGTGCCAGCAGTACCCTGGCAGGGGGTCGTTTTGAGGACTATGGCTACACCTTC. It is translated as CASSTLAGGRFEDYGYTF.

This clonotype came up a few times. This CDR3 reads CASSLVRDRANYGYTF. CDR3 DNA sequence: TGCGCCAGCAGCTTGGTACGGGACAGAGCTAACTATGGCTACACCTTC. This rearrangement joins TRBV5-1 to TRBJ1-2, with 7 positions matching TRBD1. The ends lost 0 bases at V and 0 bases at J; junction bases unmatched: 5. The CDR3 loop spans 16 amino acids. The germline gives CDR1 SGHRS, CDR2 YFSETQ.

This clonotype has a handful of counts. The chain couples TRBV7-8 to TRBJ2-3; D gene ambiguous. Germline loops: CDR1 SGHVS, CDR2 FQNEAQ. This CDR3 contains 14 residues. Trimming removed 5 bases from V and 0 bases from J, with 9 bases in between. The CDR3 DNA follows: TGTGCCAGCAGCCGCGGCCCTAGCACAGATACGCAGTATTTT. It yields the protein CASSRGPSTDTQYF.

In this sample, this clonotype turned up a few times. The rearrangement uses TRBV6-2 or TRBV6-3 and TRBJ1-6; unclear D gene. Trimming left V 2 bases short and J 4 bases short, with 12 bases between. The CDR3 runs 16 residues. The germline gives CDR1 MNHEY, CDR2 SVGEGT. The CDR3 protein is CASSYTRTEYNSPLHF. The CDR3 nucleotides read TGTGCCAGCAGTTACACCCGGACGGAGTATAATTCACCCCTCCACTTT.

The CDR3 DNA reads as TGTGCCGGTAGCCGGGGTTTTGGCAATGAGCAGTTCTTC. This translates into CAGSRGFGNEQFF. The chain recombines TRBV12-3 or TRBV12-4 with TRBJ2-1; possibly TRBD2 for D (5 bases). V gave up 11 bases and J gave up 6 bases, with 17 bases separating them. The CDR3 covers 13 residues.

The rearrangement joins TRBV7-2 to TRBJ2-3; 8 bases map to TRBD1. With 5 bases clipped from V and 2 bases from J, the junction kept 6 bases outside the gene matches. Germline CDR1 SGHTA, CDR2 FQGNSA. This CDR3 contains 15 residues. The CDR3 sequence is CASSAYRGFTDTQYF. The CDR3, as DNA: TGTGCCAGCAGCGCCTACAGGGGGTTCACAGATACGCAGTATTTT.

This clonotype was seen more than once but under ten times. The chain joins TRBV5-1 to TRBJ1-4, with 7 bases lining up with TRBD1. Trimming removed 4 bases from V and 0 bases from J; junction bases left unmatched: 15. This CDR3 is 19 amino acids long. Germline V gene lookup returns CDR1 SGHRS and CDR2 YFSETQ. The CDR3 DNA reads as TGCGCCAGCAGCCAGCAGCCCGGGACAGAATCTGCAACTAATGAAAAACTGTTTTTT. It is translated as CASSQQPGTESATNEKLFF.

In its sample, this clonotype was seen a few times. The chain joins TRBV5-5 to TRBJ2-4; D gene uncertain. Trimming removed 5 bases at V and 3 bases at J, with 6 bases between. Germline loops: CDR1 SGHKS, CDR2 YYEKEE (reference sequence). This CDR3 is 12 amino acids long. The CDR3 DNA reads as TGTGCCAGCAGGGCTGTCAAAAACATTCAGTACTTC. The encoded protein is CASRAVKNIQYF. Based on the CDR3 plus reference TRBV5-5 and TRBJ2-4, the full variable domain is DAGVTQSPTHLIKTRGQQVTLRCSPISGHKSVSWYQQVLGQGPQFIFQYYEKEERGRGNFPDRFSARQFPNYSSELNVNALLLGDSALYLCASRAVKNIQYFGAGTRLSVL.

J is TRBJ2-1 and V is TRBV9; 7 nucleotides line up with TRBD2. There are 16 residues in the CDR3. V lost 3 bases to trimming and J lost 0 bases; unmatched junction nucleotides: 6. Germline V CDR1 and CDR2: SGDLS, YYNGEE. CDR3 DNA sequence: TGTGCCAGCAGCGCGGCCGGGACTAACTCCTACAATGAGCAGTTCTTC. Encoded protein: CASSAAGTNSYNEQFF.

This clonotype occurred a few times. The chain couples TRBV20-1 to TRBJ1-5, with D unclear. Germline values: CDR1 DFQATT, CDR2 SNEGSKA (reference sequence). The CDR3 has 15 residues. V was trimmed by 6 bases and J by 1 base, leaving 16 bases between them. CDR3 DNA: TGCAGTGCCAGCAGGAGGGCCGGAAGCAATCAGCCCCAGCATTTT. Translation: CSASRRAGSNQPQHF.

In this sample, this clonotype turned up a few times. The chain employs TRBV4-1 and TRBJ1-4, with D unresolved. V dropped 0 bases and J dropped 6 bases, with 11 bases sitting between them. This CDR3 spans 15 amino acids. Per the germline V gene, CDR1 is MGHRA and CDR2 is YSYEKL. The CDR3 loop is CASSQDGEGDEKLFF. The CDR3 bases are TGCGCCAGCAGCCAAGATGGGGAGGGAGATGAAAAACTGTTTTTT.

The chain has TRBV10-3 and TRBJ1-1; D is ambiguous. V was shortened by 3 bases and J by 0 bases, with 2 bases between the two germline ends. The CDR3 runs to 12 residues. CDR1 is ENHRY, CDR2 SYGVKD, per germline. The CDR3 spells CAISDMNTEAFF. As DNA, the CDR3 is TGTGCCATCAGTGATATGAACACTGAAGCTTTCTTT.

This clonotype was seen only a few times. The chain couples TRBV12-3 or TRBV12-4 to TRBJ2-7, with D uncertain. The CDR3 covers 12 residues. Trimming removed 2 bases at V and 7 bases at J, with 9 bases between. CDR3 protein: CASSLWLEEQYF. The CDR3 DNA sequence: TGTGCCAGCAGTTTATGGCTAGAAGAGCAGTACTTC.

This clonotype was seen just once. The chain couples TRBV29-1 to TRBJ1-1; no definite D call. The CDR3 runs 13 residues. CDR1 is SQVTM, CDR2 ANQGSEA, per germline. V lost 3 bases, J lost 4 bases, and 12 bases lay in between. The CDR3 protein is CSVDFAVGTEAFF. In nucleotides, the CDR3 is TGCAGCGTTGACTTTGCCGTGGGCACTGAAGCTTTCTTT.

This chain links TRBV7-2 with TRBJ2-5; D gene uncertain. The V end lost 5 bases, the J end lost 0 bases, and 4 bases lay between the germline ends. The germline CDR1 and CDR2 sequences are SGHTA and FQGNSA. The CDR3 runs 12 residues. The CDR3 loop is CASSGYQETQYF. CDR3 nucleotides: TGTGCCAGCAGCGGATACCAAGAGACCCAGTACTTC.